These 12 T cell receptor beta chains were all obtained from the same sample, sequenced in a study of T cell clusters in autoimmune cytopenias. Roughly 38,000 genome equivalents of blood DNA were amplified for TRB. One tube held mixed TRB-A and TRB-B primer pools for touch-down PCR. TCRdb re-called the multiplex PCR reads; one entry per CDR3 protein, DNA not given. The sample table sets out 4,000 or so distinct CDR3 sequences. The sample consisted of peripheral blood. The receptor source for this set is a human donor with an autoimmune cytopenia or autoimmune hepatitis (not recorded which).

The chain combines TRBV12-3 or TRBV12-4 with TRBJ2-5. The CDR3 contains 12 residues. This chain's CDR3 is CASSSNQETQYF.

The CDR3 sequence is CASSKGREVTKNIQYF. The chain employs TRBV19 and TRBJ2-4; no DNA is available, so the TRBD2 call from TCRdb remains unchecked. The CDR3 runs to 16 residues. The germline gives CDR1 LNHDA, CDR2 SQIVND (reference sequence).

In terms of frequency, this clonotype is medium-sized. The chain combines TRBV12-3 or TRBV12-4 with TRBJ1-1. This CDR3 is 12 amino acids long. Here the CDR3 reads CASSWGDTEAFF.

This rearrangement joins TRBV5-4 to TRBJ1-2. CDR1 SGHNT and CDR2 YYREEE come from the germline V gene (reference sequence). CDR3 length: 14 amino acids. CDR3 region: CASSLAGVDYGYTF.

Here the CDR3 reads CASSSPGAGKNIQYF. J is TRBJ2-4 and V is TRBV27; checking the TCRdb D call of TRBD1 is not possible without DNA. The CDR3 contains 15 residues. Germline CDR1 and CDR2: MNHEY and SMNVEV (reference sequence).

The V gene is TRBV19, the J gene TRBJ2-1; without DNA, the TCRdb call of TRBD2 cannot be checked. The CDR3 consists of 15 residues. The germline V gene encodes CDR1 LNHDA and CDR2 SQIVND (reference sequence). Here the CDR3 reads CASSIGLAGAGEQFF.

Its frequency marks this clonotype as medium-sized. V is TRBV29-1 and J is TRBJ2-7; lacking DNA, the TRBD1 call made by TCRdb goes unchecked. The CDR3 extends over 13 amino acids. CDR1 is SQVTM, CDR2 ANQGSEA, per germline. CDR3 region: CSAEGQGLGEQYF.

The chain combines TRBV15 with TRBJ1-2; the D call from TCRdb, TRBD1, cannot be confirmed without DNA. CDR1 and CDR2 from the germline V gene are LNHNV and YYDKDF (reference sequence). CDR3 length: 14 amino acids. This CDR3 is CATSRGQGRNGYTF.

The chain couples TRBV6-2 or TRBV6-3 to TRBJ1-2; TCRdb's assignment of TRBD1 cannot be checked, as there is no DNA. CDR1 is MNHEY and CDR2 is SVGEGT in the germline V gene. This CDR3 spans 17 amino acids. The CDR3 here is CASEGDRDRANYGGYTF.

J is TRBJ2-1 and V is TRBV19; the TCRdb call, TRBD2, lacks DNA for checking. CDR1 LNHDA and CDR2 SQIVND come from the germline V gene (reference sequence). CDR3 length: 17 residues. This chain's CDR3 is CAPTPLAGLYSYNEQFF.

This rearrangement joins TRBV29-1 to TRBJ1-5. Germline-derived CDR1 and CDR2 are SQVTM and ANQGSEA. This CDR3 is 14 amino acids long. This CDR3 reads CSVAEGLGNQPQHF.

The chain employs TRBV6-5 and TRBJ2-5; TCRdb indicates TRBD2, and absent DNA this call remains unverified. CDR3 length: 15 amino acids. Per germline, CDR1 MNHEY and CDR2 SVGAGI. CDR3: CAVKSLASGQETQYF.